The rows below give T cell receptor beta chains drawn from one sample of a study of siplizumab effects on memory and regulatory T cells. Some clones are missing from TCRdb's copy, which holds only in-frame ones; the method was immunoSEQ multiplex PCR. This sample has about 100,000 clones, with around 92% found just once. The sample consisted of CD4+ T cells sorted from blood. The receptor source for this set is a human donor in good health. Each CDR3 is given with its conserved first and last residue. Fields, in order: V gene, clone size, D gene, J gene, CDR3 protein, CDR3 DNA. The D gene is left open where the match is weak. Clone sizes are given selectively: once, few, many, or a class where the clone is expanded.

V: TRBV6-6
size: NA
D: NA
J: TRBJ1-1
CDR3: CATGTRNTEAFF
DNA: TGTGCCACGGGGACGAGGAACACTGAAGCTTTCTTT

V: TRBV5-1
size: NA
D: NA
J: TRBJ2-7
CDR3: CASSGGTVPSYEQYF
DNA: TGCGCCAGCAGCGGCGGGACAGTGCCCTCCTACGAGCAGTACTTC

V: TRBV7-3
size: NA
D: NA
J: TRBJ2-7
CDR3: CASSPTGTSPEEQYF
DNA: TGTGCCAGCAGCCCGACCGGGACTTCTCCTGAAGAGCAGTACTTC

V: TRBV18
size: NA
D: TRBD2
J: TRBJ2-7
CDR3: CASSPPGGSIYEQYF
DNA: TGTGCCAGCTCACCACCGGGGGGGAGTATTTACGAGCAGTACTTC

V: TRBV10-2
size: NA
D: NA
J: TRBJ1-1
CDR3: CASSESRGGAFF
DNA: TGCGCCAGCAGTGAATCCCGGGGAGGAGCTTTCTTT

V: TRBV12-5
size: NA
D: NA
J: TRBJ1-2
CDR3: CASGLGQPHYDYTF
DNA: TGTGCTAGTGGTTTGGGACAGCCTCATTATGACTACACCTTC

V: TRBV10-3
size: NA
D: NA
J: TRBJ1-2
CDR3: CAISDGSYGYTF
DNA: TGTGCCATCAGTGATGGGAGTTATGGCTACACCTTC

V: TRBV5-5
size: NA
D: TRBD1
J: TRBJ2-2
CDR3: CASSLTGASTGELFF
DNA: TGTGCCAGCAGCTTGACAGGGGCGAGTACCGGGGAGCTGTTTTTT

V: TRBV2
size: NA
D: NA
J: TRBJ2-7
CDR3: CASSAPRNRGGSYEQYF
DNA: TGTGCCAGCAGCGCCCCGAGAAATAGAGGAGGCAGCTACGAGCAGTACTTC

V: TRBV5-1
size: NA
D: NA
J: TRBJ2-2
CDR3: CASSLVQSTGELFF
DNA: TGCGCCAGCAGCTTGGTCCAAAGCACCGGGGAGCTGTTTTTT

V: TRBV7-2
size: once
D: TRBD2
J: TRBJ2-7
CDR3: CASSLRGGAYEQYF
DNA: TGTGCCAGCAGCTTACGCGGGGGGGCCTACGAGCAGTACTTC

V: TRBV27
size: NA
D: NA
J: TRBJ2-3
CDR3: CASSLRDTQYF
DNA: TGTGCCAGCAGTTTAAGAGATACGCAGTATTTT

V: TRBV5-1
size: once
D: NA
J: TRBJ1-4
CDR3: CASSLMGQNEKLFF
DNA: TGCGCCAGCAGCTTGATGGGGCAGAATGAAAAACTGTTTTTT

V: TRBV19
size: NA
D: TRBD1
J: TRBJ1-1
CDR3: CASRPTGGLMNTEAFF
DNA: TGTGCCAGTAGGCCGACAGGGGGCCTTATGAACACTGAAGCTTTCTTT

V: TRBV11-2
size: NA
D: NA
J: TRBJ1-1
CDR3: CASSLDVAEAFF
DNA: TGTGCCAGCAGCTTAGATGTGGCTGAAGCTTTCTTT

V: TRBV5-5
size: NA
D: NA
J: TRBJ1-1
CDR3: CASSIPGGGRTEAFF
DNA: TGTGCCAGCAGCATCCCTGGGGGGGGCCGAACTGAAGCTTTCTTT

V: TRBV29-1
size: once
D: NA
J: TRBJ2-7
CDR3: CSVEYRRGYEQYF
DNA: TGCAGCGTTGAGTATCGACGAGGCTACGAGCAGTACTTC

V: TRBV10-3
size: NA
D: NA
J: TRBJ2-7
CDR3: CAISETRDHYEQYF
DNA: TGTGCCATCAGTGAGACCCGAGACCACTACGAGCAGTACTTC

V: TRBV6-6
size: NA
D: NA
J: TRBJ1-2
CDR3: CASSYVQGPSYGYTF
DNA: TGTGCCAGCAGTTACGTCCAGGGGCCCTCCTATGGCTACACCTTC

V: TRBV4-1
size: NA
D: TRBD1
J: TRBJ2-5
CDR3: CASSQQSQGQETQYF
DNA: TGCGCCAGCAGCCAGCAGTCACAGGGGCAAGAGACCCAGTACTTC

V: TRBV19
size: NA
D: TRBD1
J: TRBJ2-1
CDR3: CASSMPGTGANEQFF
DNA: TGTGCCAGTAGTATGCCAGGGACAGGGGCCAATGAGCAGTTCTTC

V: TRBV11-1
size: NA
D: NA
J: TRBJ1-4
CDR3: CASSLAGTEKLFF
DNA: TGTGCCAGCAGCTTAGCGGGGACCGAAAAACTGTTTTTT

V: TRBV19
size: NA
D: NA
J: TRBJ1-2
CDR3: CASSVTGTRGYTF
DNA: TGTGCCAGTAGTGTCACCGGGACGCGCGGCTACACCTTC

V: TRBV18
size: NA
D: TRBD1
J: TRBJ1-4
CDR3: CASSPSQGANEKLFF
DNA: TGTGCCAGCTCACCTTCTCAGGGGGCTAATGAAAAACTGTTTTTT

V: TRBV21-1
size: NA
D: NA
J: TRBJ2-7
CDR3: CASRPVGSSGEQYF
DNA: TGTGCCAGCCGCCCCGTTGGATCCTCTGGGGAGCAGTACTTC

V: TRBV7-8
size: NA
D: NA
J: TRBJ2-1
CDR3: CASSLTGSTYNEQFF
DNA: TGTGCCAGCAGCTTGACGGGGTCGACGTACAATGAGCAGTTCTTC

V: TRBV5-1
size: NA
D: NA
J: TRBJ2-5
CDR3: CASSLNGQETQYF
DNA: TGCGCCAGCAGCCTCAATGGGCAAGAGACCCAGTACTTC

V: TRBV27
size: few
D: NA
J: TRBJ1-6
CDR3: CASSLSTNSPLHF
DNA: TGTGCCAGCAGTTTATCTACGAATTCACCCCTCCACTTT

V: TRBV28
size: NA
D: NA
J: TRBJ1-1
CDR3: CASSRNTEAFF
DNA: TGTGCCAGCAGTCGGAACACTGAAGCTTTCTTT

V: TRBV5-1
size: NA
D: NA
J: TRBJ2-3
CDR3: CASSLAAGTSTDTQYF
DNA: TGCGCCAGCAGCTTGGCGGCGGGGACTTCCACAGATACGCAGTATTTT

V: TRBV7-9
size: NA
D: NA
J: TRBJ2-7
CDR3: CASSYGQTPTYEQYF
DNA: TGTGCCAGCAGTTACGGACAGACCCCAACCTACGAGCAGTACTTC

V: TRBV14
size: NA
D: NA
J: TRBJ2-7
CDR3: CASSSWRGPDEQYF
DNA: TGTGCCAGCAGCTCCTGGAGGGGGCCCGACGAGCAGTACTTC

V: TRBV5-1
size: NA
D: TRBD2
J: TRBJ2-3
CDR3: CASRLAGLTDTQYF
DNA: TGCGCCAGCAGACTAGCGGGCCTCACAGATACGCAGTATTTT

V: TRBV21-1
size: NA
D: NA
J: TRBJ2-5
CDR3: CASPRDSGSQETQYF
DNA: TGTGCCAGTCCCCGGGACAGTGGGTCCCAAGAGACCCAGTACTTC

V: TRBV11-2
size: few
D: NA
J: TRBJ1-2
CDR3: CASSLGGFGYGYTF
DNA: TGTGCCAGCAGCTTAGGAGGGTTCGGATATGGCTACACCTTC

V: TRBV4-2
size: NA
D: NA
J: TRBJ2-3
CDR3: CASSQTGLPGADTQYF
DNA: TGTGCCAGCAGCCAAACGGGACTCCCTGGGGCAGATACGCAGTATTTT

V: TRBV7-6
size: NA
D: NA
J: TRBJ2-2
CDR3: CASSLVGGTGNTGELFF
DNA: TGTGCCAGCAGCTTAGTAGGTGGCACAGGGAACACCGGGGAGCTGTTTTTT